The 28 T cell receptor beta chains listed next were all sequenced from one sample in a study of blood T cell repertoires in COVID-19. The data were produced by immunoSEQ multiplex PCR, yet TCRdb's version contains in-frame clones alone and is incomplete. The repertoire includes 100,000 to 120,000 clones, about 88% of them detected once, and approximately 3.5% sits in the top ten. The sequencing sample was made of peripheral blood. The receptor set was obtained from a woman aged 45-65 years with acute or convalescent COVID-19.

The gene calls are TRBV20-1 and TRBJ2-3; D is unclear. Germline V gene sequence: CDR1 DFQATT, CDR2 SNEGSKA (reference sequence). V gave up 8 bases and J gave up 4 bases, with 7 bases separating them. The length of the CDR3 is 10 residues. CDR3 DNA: TGCAGTACTTATTCAGATACGCAGTATTTT. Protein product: CSTYSDTQYF.

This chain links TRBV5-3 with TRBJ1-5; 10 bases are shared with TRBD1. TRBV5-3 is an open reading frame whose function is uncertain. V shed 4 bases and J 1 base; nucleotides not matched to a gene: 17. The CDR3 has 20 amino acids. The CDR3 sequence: CARSLTPGQGTPKSNQPQHF. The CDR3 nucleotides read TGTGCCAGAAGCCTCACCCCGGGACAGGGGACACCAAAAAGCAATCAGCCCCAGCATTTT.

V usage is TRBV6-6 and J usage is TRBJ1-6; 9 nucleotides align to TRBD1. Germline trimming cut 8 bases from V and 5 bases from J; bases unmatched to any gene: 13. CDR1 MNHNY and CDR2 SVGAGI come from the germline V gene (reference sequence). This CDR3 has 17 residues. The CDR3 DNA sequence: TGTGCCAGCCGTCCCCGGGACAGGGTTACGGATAATTCACCCCTCCACTTT. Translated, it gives CASRPRDRVTDNSPLHF.

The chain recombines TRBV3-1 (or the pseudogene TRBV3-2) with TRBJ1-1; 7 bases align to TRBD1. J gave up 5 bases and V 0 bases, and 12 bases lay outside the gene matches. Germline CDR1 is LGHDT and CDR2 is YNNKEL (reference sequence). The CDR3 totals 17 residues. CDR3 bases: TGTGCCAGCAGCCAAGAATACGGAGGGGGCGGACGAACTGAAGCTTTCTTT. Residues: CASSQEYGGGGRTEAFF.

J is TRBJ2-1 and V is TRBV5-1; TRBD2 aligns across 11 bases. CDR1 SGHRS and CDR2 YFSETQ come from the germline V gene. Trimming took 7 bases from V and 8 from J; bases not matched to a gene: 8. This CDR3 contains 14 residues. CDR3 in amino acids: CASGTSGPRDEQFF. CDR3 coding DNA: TGCGCCAGCGGGACTAGCGGACCTAGGGATGAGCAGTTCTTC.

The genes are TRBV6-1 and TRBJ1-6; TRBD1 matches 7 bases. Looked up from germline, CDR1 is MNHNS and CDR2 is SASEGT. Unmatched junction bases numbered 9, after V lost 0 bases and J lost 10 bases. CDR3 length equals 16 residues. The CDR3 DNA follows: TGTGCCAGCAGTGAAGCGGCGACAGGGAACCGCTCACCCCTCCACTTT. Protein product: CASSEAATGNRSPLHF.

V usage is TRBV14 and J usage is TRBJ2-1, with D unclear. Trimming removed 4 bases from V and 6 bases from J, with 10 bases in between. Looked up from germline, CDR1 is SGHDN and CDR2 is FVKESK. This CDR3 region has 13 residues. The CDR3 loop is CASSPGWSNEQFF. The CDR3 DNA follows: TGTGCCAGCAGCCCCGGTTGGAGCAATGAGCAGTTCTTC.

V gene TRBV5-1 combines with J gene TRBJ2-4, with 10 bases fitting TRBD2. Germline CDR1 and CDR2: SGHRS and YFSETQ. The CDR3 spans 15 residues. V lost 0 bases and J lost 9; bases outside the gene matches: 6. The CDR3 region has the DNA TGCGCCAGCAGCTTGGATCTAGCGGGAGCTAGCATTCAGTACTTC. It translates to CASSLDLAGASIQYF.

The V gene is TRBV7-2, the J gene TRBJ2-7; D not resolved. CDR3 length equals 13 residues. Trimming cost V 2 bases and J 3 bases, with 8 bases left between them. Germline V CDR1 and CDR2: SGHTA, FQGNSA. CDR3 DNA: TGTGCCAGCAGCTTACATAGTGGCTACGAGCAGTACTTC. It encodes CASSLHSGYEQYF. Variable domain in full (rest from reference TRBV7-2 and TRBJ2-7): GAGVSQSPSNKVTEKGKDVELRCDPISGHTALYWYRQSLGQGLEFLIYFQGNSAPDKSGLPSDRFSAERTGGSVSTLTIQRTQQEDSAVYLCASSLHSGYEQYFGPGTRLTVT.

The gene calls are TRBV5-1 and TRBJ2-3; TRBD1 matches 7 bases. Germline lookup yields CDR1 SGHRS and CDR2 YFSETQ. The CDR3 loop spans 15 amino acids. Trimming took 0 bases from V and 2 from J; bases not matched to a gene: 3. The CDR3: CASSLDRGDTDTQYF. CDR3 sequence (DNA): TGCGCCAGCAGCTTGGACAGGGGAGACACAGATACGCAGTATTTT.

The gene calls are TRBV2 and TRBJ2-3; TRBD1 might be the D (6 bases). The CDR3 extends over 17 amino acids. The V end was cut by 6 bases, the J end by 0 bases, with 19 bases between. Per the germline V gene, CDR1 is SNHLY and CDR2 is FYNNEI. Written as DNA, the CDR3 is TGTGCCAGCAGGGGCACGGGACAAGCGACTAGCACAGATACGCAGTATTTT. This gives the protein CASRGTGQATSTDTQYF.

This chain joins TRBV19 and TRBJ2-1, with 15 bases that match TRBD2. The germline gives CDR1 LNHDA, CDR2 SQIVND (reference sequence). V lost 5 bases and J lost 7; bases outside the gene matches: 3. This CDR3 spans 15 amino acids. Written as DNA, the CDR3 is TGTGCCAGTAGTGGACTAGCGGGAGGGGAGAATGAGCAGTTCTTC. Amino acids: CASSGLAGGENEQFF.

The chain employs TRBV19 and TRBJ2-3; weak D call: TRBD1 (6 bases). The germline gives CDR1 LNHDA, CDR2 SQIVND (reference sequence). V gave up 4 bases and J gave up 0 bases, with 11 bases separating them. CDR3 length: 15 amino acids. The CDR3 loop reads CASSKTGSSTDTQYF. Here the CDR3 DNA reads TGTGCCAGTAGTAAAACAGGGTCGAGCACAGATACGCAGTATTTT.

The CDR3 loop reads CASSQGGGWNEQFF. The CDR3 bases are TGTGCCAGCAGCCAAGGGGGGGGATGGAATGAGCAGTTCTTC. The chain links TRBV3-1 (or the pseudogene TRBV3-2) to TRBJ2-1; 7 bases map to TRBD2. The V gene's germline CDR1 is LGHDT and CDR2 YNNKEL (reference sequence). The CDR3 has 14 amino acids. Trimming took 1 base from V and 7 from J; bases not matched to a gene: 4.

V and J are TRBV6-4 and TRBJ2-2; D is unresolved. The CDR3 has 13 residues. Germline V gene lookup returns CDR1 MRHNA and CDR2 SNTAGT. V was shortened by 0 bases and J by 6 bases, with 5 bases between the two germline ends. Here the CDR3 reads CASSDSPAGELFF. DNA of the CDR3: TGTGCCAGCAGTGACTCCCCTGCCGGGGAGCTGTTTTTT.

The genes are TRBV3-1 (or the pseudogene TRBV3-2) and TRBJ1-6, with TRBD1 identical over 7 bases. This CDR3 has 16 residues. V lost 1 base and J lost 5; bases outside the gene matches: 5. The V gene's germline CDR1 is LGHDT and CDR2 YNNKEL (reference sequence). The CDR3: CASSQVPGTDNSPLHF. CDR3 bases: TGTGCCAGCAGCCAAGTCCCCGGGACAGATAATTCACCCCTCCACTTT.

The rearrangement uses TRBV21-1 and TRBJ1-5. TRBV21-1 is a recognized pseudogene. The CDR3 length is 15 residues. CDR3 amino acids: CASTARGGQDQPQHF. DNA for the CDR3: TGTGCCAGCACTGCGCGGGGAGGGCAGGATCAGCCCCAGCATTTT.

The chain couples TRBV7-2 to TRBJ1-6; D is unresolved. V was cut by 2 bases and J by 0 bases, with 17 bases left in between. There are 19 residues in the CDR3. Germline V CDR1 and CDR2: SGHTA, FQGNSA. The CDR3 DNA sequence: TGTGCCAGCAGCTTAAGGCAGGCCCTCGGGAGCTCCTATAATTCACCCCTCCACTTT. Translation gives CASSLRQALGSSYNSPLHF.

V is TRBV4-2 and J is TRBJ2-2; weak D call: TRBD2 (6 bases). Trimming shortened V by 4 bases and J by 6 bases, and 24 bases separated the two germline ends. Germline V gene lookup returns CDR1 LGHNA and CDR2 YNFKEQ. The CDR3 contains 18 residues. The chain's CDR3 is CASSPGGRGGDGSGELFF. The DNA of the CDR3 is TGTGCCAGCAGCCCCGGGGGACGCGGAGGGGACGGATCCGGGGAGCTGTTTTTT.

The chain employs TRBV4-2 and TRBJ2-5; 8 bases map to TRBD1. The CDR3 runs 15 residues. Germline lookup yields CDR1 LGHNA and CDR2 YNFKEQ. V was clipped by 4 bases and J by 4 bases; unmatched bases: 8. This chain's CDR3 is CASSLKTGGLETQYF. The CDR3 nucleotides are TGTGCCAGCAGCCTAAAAACAGGGGGACTAGAGACCCAGTACTTC.

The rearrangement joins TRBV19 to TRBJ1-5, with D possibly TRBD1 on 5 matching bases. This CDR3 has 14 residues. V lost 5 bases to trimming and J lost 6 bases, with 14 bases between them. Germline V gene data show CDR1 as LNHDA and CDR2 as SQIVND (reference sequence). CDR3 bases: TGTGCCAGTAGTTTTGCCCGGGACTCTCAGCCCCAGCATTTT. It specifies CASSFARDSQPQHF.

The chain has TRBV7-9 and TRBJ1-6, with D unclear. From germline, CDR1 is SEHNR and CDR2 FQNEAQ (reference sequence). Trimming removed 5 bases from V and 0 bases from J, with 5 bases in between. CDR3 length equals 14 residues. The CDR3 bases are TGTGCCAGCAGCCCAGACTCCTATAATTCACCCCTCCACTTT. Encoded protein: CASSPDSYNSPLHF. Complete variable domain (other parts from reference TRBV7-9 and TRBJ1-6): DTGVSQNPRHKITKRGQNVTFRCDPISEHNRLYWYRQTLGQGPEFLTYFQNEAQLEKSRLLSDRFSAERPKGSFSTLEIQRTEQGDSAMYLCASSPDSYNSPLHFGNGTRLTVT.

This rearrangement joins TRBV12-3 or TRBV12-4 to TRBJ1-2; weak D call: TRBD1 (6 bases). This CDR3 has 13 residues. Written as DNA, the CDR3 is TGTGGTAGCGGGGACACTGCTAACTATGGCTACACCTTC. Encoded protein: CGSGDTANYGYTF.

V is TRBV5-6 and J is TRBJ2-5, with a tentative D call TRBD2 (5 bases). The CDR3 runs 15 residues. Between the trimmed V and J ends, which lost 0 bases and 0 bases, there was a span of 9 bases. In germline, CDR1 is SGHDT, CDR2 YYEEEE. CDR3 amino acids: CASSLDDYHQETQYF. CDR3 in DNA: TGTGCCAGCAGCTTGGACGACTACCACCAAGAGACCCAGTACTTC.

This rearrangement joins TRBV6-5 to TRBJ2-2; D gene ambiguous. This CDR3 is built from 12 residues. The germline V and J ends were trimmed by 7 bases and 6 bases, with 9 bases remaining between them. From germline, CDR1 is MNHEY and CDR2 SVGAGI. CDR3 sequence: CASIEYAGELFF. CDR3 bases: TGTGCCAGCATCGAGTACGCCGGGGAGCTGTTTTTT.

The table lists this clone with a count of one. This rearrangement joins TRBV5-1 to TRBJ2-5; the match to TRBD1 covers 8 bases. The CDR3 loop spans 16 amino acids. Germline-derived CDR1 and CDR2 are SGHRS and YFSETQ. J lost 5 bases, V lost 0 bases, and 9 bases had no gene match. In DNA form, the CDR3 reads TGCGCCAGCAGCTTGGCCCAGGGGGCTGGGGTCGAGACCCAGTACTTC. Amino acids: CASSLAQGAGVETQYF.

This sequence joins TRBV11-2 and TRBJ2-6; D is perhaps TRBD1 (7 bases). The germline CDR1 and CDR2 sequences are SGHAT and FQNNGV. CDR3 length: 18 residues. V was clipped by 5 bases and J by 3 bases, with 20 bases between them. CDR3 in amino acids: CASSLGGGGGIGANVLTF. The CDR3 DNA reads TGTGCCAGCAGCCTAGGGGGTGGAGGGGGCATTGGGGCCAACGTCCTGACTTTC. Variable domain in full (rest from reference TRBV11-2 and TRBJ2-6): EAGVAQSPRYKIIEKRQSVAFWCNPISGHATLYWYQQILGQGPKLLIQFQNNGVVDDSQLPKDRFSAERLKGVDSTLKIQPAKLEDSAVYLCASSLGGGGGIGANVLTFGAGSRLTVL.

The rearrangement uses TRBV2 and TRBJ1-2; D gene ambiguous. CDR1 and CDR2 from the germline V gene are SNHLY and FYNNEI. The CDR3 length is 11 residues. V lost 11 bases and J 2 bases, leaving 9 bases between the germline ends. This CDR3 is CAGQTNYGYTF. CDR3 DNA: TGTGCCGGCCAGACAAACTATGGCTACACCTTC.